This T cell receptor (beta chain) emerged from a study of blood T cell repertoires in COVID-19 (TCRdb year 2020). For the wider study: Samples covering the acute and convalescent phases of COVID-19 were provided by collaborators in the United States, Italy and Spain. Sample metadata almost always included a de-identified subject ID, COVID-19 status, age in years and sex. Samples came from the ongoing ImmuneRACE study (first 160 participants) plus 1,254 subjects from 6 global collaborators. HLA class I and class II types, where available, came from metadata supplied by the sample provider rather than from assay-based typing. The prospective study material was composed of cDNA or gDNA derived from T cells, B-cell-depleted T cells, or PBMCs. The dataset comprised deeply sampled blood TCRbeta repertoires from subjects exposed to, actively infected with, or recovered from COVID-19. The repertoires were released in a freely available public database intended as a resource for research on the immune response to SARS-CoV-2.

The immunoSEQ Assay, a bias-controlled multiplex PCR, was used to amplify TCRbeta CDR3 regions from genomic DNA. Per the original workflow: Nucleated cell counts per sample were estimated from amplification of reference gene primers within the assay. Sequence reads were collapsed and filtered to measure the absolute abundance of every unique TCRbeta CDR3 rearrangement. Productive Simpson clonality was computed per sample as the square root of Simpson's diversity index over productive rearrangements. What TCRdb holds here is the immuneACCESS table cut down to in-frame rearrangements. Part of the clones is not present; checked against another copy, under half of the missing clones reflect an unresolved V gene, and the others are unexplained. V, J and clone size are taken as reported in that table, and D and trimming were inferred from the DNA itself. The sample table holds approximately 170,000 clones, of which 70% to 90% were seen once. The biggest ten clones account for approximately 4.7% of the sample.

CDR1 SGHTA and CDR2 FQGNSA are derived from the germline V gene. Inclusive of the bounding cysteine and phenylalanine, the CDR3 is 14 residues long. The only DNA kept is the CDR3, 42 bases in frame from the first base. V and J are trimmed by 5 bases and 7 bases, and the gene matches miss 8 bases of the junction. In the prospective study, participants were about 18 to 95 years old, resided in approximately 22 geographic areas of the United States, and were enrolled through a virtual design. To assign participants to cohorts, the prospective study relied on clinical history that participants themselves reported in a screening survey and a study questionnaire. ImmuneRACE Cohort 3 recovered participants were defined by two consecutive negative NP/OP PCR tests, healthcare professional clearance, or symptom resolution. Each participant in the prospective study had whole blood, serum and a nasopharyngeal or oropharyngeal swab collected by mobile phlebotomists. Participants in the prospective study had the option to provide additional blood draws and questionnaires over an approximately 2-month period. Prospective study blood samples were shipped either frozen or at room temperature before DNA extraction.

Of note for this clone: Its specific antigen is unknown. The input lacks base qualities; no much larger clone sits a single base away.

Overall study results and their limits: The amount of clinical and demographic metadata varied by source and participant and was provided uncurated.

The TCR comes from a woman between 45 and 60 years old who had recovered from COVID-19. The chain uses TRBV7-2 and TRBJ1-2; TRBD1 aligns with 9 central bases. The sample consisted of PBMCs or T cells enriched from blood (not recorded which). The encoded CDR3 is CASSPGQGRGGYTF. The nucleotide sequence reads as follows: TGTGCCAGCAGCCCAGGACAGGGGAGGGGTGGCTACACCTTC. With the portions outside the CDR3 filled from the reference TRBV7-2 and TRBJ1-2 genes, the complete variable region becomes GAGVSQSPSNKVTEKGKDVELRCDPISGHTALYWYRQSLGQGLEFLIYFQGNSAPDKSGLPSDRFSAERTGGSVSTLTIQRTQQEDSAVYLCASSPGQGRGGYTFGSGTRLTVV.